This entry is about one T cell receptor (beta chain). This clone turned up a few times. Its antigen remains unidentified. The record has no base qualities; no much larger clone is one base away. The germline V gene (reference sequence) yields MNHEY for CDR1 and SMNVEV for CDR2. Taken from cysteine to phenylalanine, the CDR3 has 15 residues. Solely the CDR3 DNA is kept, with 45 bases framed from the first base. V and J are truncated by 6 bases and 2 bases respectively, leaving an intervening sequence of 17 bases. This sample was included in a study of blood T cell repertoires in COVID-19 (dated by TCRdb to 2020 to 2022). Broadly, across the study: The collaborator samples originated in the United States, Italy and Spain and spanned the acute and convalescent phases of COVID-19. The material from the prospective study consisted of cDNA or gDNA derived from T cells, B-cell-depleted T cells, or PBMCs. The dataset comprised deeply sampled blood TCRbeta repertoires from subjects exposed to, actively infected with, or recovered from COVID-19. A freely available public database, intended as a resource for researchers studying the immune response to SARS-CoV-2, is where the repertoires were released. The samples were drawn from two sources: the first 160 participants of the ongoing ImmuneRACE study, and some 1,300 subjects contributed by 6 global collaborators. Nearly every sample came with metadata listing a de-identified subject ID, COVID-19 status, age in years and sex. Where available, HLA class I and class II types were taken from metadata supplied by the sample provider and were not determined by assay-based typing. Overall study results and their limits: The amount of clinical and demographic metadata varied by source and participant and was provided uncurated.

Whole blood was collected in K2EDTA tubes by collaborating institutions according to the institutions' own protocols. For TCRbeta analysis, collaborator samples were shipped as frozen whole blood, as isolated PBMCs, or as DNA extracted from either sample type. TCRbeta CDR3 regions were amplified from genomic DNA using the immunoSEQ Assay, a bias-controlled multiplex PCR. As for the original processing: Within the assay, amplification of reference gene primers was used to estimate how many nucleated cells each sample contained. To quantify the absolute abundance of each unique TCRbeta CDR3 rearrangement, sequence reads were collapsed and filtered. For each sample, productive Simpson clonality was calculated by taking the square root of Simpson's diversity index across productive rearrangements. TCRdb obtained this table from immuneACCESS and retained in-frame rearrangements with V and J assigned. These tables miss some clones; where compared with another copy, unresolved V genes account for less than half of the shortfall, and the remainder is unexplained. V, J and clone size reflect that table, while D and trimming were determined from the DNA. In this sample the table shows about 60,000 clones, more than 65% of which occur a single time. Of the sample, roughly 25% falls within the top ten clones.

Material: peripheral blood. This TCR was recovered from a human donor in a cohort sampled during active COVID-19. The chain employs TRBV27 and TRBJ2-7; TRBD1 might be the D gene, on 6 matching bases. Read as DNA, the sequence is TGTGCCAGCAGGCCTACAGGGCAAAGGACCTACGAGCAGTACTTC. The resulting protein is CASRPTGQRTYEQYF.